This T cell receptor beta chain was retrieved from a study of shared clonotypes between healthy human individuals. Study-wide background: Three plates each covered CD4 naive and memory; CD8 naive two, CD8 memory one. Study-wide results and limits: Read depth was anticipated to influence clonotype sharing among donors. Genetic and exposure-history diversity was limited by the few donors. Sampling used blood alone; tissue repertoires probably differ.

Using immunoSEQ multiplex PCR, the repertoire was profiled, and TCRdb retains in-frame clones only, with some absent. The sample records about 2.1 million clones, about 93% being singletons. About this clone itself: The antigen is not known.

Selected positively for CCR7 and CD45RO-negative, naive CD8 cells excluded terminally differentiated effector memory CD45RA+ cells. V gave up 7 bases and J gave up 2 bases; unmatched junction bases: 4. Germline-derived CDR1 and CDR2 are SNHLY and FYNNEI. The CDR3 totals 13 residues. The rearrangement links TRBV2 to TRBJ2-7; the match to TRBD2 covers 8 bases. The TCR originated in a young man in good health. Some clones in this sample may be carry-over from other donors' samples. Sequencing used naive CD8+ T cells from PBMCs. The CDR3 spells CASMSGGPYEQYF. The CDR3 coding sequence is TGTGCCAGCATGAGCGGGGGACCCTACGAGCAGTACTTC.